This T cell receptor (beta chain) was sequenced in a study of blood T cell repertoires in COVID-19. Study-level background: Researchers got acute and convalescent COVID-19 samples from the United States, Italy and Spain. Sample material is recorded as cDNA or gDNA derived from T cells, B-cell-depleted T cells, or PBMCs.

V lost 2 bases to trimming and J lost 7 bases; unmatched junction nucleotides: 10. In germline, CDR1 is SGHRS, CDR2 YFSETQ. The CDR3 has 17 amino acids. The assay was immunoSEQ multiplex PCR, and TCRdb's table has in-frame clones only and misses some. The sample lists a few hundred thousand clones, approximately 89% occurring once. The TCR originated in a woman aged 25 to 39 with COVID-19, enrolled during active disease. Sample: peripheral blood. V is TRBV5-1 and J is TRBJ2-1; 12 bases map to TRBD2. CDR3 DNA: TGCGCCAGCAGCTTCGGACTAGCGGGATGGAGAGGGAATGAGCAGTTCTTC. Translating it yields CASSFGLAGWRGNEQFF.